This record covers a single TCR beta chain. The sample is drawn from a study of brain T cells in children with intractable seizures. Trimming removed 10 bases at V and 2 bases at J, with 6 bases between. The CDR3 is 10 amino acids. In germline, CDR1 is MDHEN, CDR2 SYDVKM. TCRdb keeps only in-frame clones here, not all; method: immunoSEQ multiplex PCR. The sample contains 110,000 or so clones, 94% of which appear only once. The clonotype originates from a boy under two years old with hemimegalencephaly and intractable seizures. The sample here was peripheral blood, taken at surgery. The genes are TRBV28 and TRBJ2-7, with no clear D. The CDR3 sequence: CATQTYEQYF. As DNA, the CDR3 is TGTGCCACTCAGACCTACGAGCAGTACTTC.